This T cell receptor beta chain was profiled in a study of shared clonotypes between healthy human individuals. CD45RO-negative CD8 cells positively selected for CCR7 made up the naive population, which excluded terminally differentiated effector memory CD45RA+ cells. This clone turned up a few times. Its target is unknown. Libraries were prepared by immunoSEQ multiplex PCR; TCRdb keeps only in-frame clonotypes and omits some of them. Among 800,000 or so clones listed, just over 95% were seen once. Trimming pared 5 bases from V and 0 bases from J, leaving 10 bases between. The CDR3 sequence is 14 residues long. From germline, CDR1 is SEHNR and CDR2 FQNEAQ (reference sequence). Study outcomes and limitations: It was observed that approximately 5% of naive CD4 clonotypes were shared across a handful of donors.

Sample: naive CD8+ T cells sorted from blood. The gene calls are TRBV7-9 and TRBJ1-1; D is unresolved. The sequence came from a young man in good health. The CDR3 sequence: CASSPWTVNTEAFF. CDR3 sequence (DNA): TGTGCCAGCAGCCCCTGGACGGTGAACACTGAAGCTTTCTTT. Full variable domain (outside the CDR3, taken from reference TRBV7-9 and TRBJ1-1): DTGVSQNPRHKITKRGQNVTFRCDPISEHNRLYWYRQTLGQGPEFLTYFQNEAQLEKSRLLSDRFSAERPKGSFSTLEIQRTEQGDSAMYLCASSPWTVNTEAFFGQGTRLTVV.